This T cell receptor beta chain was found in a study of blood T cell repertoires in COVID-19. On the study more broadly: Material from acute and convalescent COVID-19 was sourced from the United States, Italy and Spain. Sources were T cells, B-cell-depleted T cells, or PBMCs; the material itself was cDNA or gDNA.

Original data processing: Nucleated cell counts were estimated from reference gene primer amplification. Here immunoSEQ multiplex PCR was the method, and the copy in TCRdb shows in-frame clones only, minus some. V and J calls and clone size are those listed in that table; D and trimming were worked out from the DNA. Among some 120,000 clones listed, around 89% were seen once. CDR3 size: 13 residues. Germline V gene data show CDR1 as SGHNT and CDR2 as YENEEA. V lost 5 bases to trimming and J lost 5 bases, with 13 bases between them. The J gene is TRBJ2-7, the V gene TRBV11-3, with D possibly matching TRBD2 (5 bases). This sequence was found in a man in his forties or fifties with acute or convalescent COVID-19. Material for sequencing was peripheral blood. DNA for the CDR3: TGTGCCAGCAGCAGACGGAGGATCGACGAGCAGTACTTC. Amino acid sequence: CASSRRRIDEQYF. Looking up the rest from reference TRBV11-3 and TRBJ2-7 gives the full variable domain: EAGVVQSPRYKIIEKKQPVAFWCNPISGHNTLYWYLQNLGQGPELLIRYENEEAVDDSQLPKDRFSAERLKGVDSTLKIQPAELGDSAVYLCASSRRRIDEQYFGPGTRLTVT.